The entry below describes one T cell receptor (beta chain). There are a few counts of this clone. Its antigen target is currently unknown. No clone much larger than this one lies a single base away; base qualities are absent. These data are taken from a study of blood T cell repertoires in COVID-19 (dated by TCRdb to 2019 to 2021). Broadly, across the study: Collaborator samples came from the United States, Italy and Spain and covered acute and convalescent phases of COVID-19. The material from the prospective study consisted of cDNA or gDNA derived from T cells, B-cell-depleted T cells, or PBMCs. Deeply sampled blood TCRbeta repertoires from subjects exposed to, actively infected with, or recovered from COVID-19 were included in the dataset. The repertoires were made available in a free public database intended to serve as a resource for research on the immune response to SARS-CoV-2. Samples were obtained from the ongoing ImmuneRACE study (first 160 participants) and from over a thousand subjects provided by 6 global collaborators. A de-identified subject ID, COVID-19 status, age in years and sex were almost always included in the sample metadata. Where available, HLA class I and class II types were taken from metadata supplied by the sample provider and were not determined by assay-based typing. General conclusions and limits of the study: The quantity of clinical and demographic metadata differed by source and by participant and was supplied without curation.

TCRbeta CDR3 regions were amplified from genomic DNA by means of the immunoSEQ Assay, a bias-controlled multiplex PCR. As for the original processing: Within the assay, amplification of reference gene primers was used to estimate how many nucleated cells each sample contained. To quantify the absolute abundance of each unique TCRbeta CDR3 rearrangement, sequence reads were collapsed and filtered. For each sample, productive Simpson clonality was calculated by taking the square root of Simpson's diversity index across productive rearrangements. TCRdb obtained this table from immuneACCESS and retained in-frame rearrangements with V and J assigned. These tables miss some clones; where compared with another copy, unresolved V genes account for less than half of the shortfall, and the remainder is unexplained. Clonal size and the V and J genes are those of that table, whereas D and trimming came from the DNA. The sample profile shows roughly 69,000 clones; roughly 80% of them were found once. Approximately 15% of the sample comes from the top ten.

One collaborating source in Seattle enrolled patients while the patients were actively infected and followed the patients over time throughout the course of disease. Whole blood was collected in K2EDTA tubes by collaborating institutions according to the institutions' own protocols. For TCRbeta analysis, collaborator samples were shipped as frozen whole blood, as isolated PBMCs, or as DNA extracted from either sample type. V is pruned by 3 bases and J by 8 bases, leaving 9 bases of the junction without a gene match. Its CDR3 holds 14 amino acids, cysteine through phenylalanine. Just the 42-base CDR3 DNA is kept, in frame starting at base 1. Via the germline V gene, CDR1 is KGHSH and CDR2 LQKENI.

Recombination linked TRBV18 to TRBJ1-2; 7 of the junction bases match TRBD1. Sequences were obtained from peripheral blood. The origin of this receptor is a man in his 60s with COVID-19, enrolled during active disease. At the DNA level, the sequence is TGTGCCAGCTCACCTGCCGGGACAGCTGGCGGCTACACCTTC. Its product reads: CASSPAGTAGGYTF.